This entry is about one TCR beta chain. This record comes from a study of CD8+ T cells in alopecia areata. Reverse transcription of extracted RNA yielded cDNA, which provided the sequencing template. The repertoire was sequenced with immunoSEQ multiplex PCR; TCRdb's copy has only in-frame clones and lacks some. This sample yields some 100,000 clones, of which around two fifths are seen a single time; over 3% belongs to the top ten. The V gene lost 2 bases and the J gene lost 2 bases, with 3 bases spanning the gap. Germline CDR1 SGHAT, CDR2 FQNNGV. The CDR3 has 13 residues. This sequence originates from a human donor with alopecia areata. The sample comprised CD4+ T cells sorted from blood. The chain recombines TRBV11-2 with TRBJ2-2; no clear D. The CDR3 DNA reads TGTGCCAGCAGCTTACCTAACACCGGGGAGCTGTTTTTT. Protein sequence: CASSLPNTGELFF. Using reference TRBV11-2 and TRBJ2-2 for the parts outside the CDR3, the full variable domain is EAGVAQSPRYKIIEKRQSVAFWCNPISGHATLYWYQQILGQGPKLLIQFQNNGVVDDSQLPKDRFSAERLKGVDSTLKIQPAKLEDSAVYLCASSLPNTGELFFGEGSRLTVL.